Each of the 11 T cell receptor beta chains below was sequenced from the same sample in a study of T cells in Graves' hyperthyroidism and ophthalmopathy. Amplification of TCR beta CDR3 regions was performed using RNA transcripts as template. HTBI primers were the set used in a first-round RT-PCR of the TCR CDR3. MiXCR was run by TCRdb on the multiplex PCR reads, yielding one entry per CDR3 protein. This table has roughly 700,000 distinct CDR3 sequences, 35% appearing once. The sequenced material came from blood. The receptors were sampled from a woman aged 40 to 50 with Graves' hyperthyroidism.

There are many counts of this clonotype. This sequence joins TRBV4-1 and TRBJ1-1; TRBD1 agrees at 8 bases. Germline V gene data show CDR1 as MGHRA and CDR2 as YSYEKL. The V segment lost 4 bases and the J segment 1 base; nucleotides outside the gene matches: 5. The CDR3 is 15 residues long. The CDR3 DNA sequence: TGCGCCAGCAGCCTAGGACAGGGAGGGAACACTGAAGCTTTCTTT. This gives the protein CASSLGQGGNTEAFF.

The rearrangement links TRBV6-1 to TRBJ1-1; 7 bases fit TRBD1. CDR1 MNHNS and CDR2 SASEGT come from the germline V gene. CDR3 length equals 15 residues. The V gene end was trimmed by 6 bases and the J gene end by 4 bases; junction bases not matched to a gene: 11. The CDR3 sequence is CASSPGGGKATEAFF. CDR3 DNA: TGTGCCAGCAGCCCCGGAGGGGGCAAGGCCACTGAAGCTTTCTTT.

Concerning this clonotype: A much larger clone sits a single nucleotide away, making a read error possible. No conserved phenylalanine or tryptophan ends this CDR3, so it is likely a read error. J is TRBJ1-5 and V is TRBV7-2; TRBD1 aligns across 8 bases. The germline V gene encodes CDR1 SGHTA and CDR2 FQGNSA. J was trimmed by 8 bases and V by 5 bases; bases with no gene match: 5. This CDR3 has 13 residues. Written as DNA, the CDR3 is TGTGCCAGCAGCCTCCGACAGGGGAAGCCCCAGCATTCT. Translation gives CASSLRQGKPQHS.

The genes are TRBV5-1 and TRBJ1-1, with D perhaps TRBD1 (5 bases). There are 22 residues in the CDR3. V was clipped by 0 bases and J by 5 bases, with 35 bases between them. The germline gives CDR1 SGHRS, CDR2 YFSETQ. The CDR3 coding sequence is TGCGCCAGCAGCTTGGCCAAGGCCTCCTACCAGGGTTGGGAGACACTGGGGACTGAAGCTTTCTTT. It translates to CASSLAKASYQGWETLGTEAFF.

A few counts support this clonotype. V is TRBV18 and J is TRBJ2-5, with D unresolved. With 3 bases removed from V and 4 bases from J, the gap between germline ends came to 18 bases. The CDR3 totals 16 residues. In germline, CDR1 is KGHSH, CDR2 LQKENI. The CDR3 spells CASSPLLSQGVETQYF. CDR3 in DNA: TGTGCCAGCTCACCTCTGTTATCGCAAGGTGTAGAGACCCAGTACTTC. The whole variable domain, filled in from reference TRBV18 and TRBJ2-5, reads NAGVMQNPRHLVRRRGQEARLRCSPMKGHSHVYWYRQLPEEGLKFMVYLQKENIIDESGMPKERFSAEFPKEGPSILRIQQVVRGDSAAYFCASSPLLSQGVETQYFGPGTRLLVL.

The chain couples TRBV6-2 or TRBV6-3 to TRBJ1-1, with a weak D call TRBD1 (5 bases). V was shortened by 6 bases and J by 4 bases, with 27 bases between the two germline ends. Per the germline V gene, CDR1 is MNHEY and CDR2 is SVGEGT. The CDR3 totals 18 residues. In DNA, the CDR3 is TGTGCCAGCAGCGCAATAGGAAGGGGTGGCCTTGAAGGCACTGAAGCTTTCTTT. Amino acid sequence: CASSAIGRGGLEGTEAFF.

The gene calls are TRBV29-1 and TRBJ1-2, with D maybe TRBD1 (5 bases). Trimming stripped 8 bases from V and 5 bases from J, with 15 bases between. In germline, CDR1 is SQVTM, CDR2 ANQGSEA. The CDR3 totals 12 residues. The CDR3 loop is CSPEPGEYGYTF. The CDR3 region has the DNA TGCAGCCCGGAGCCGGGGGAATATGGCTACACCTTC.

V is TRBV29-1 and J is TRBJ1-1; no clear D. From germline, CDR1 is SQVTM and CDR2 ANQGSEA. CDR3 size: 10 residues. CDR3 in amino acids: CGARDTEAFF. The DNA for the CDR3 is TGCGGCGCTCGGGACACTGAAGCTTTCTTT. The full variable domain, in which reference TRBV29-1 and TRBJ1-1 provide the parts outside the CDR3, is SAVISQKPSRDICQRGTSLTIQCQVDSQVTMMFWYRQQPGQSLTLIATANQGSEATYESGFVIDKFPISRPNLTFSTLTVSNMSPEDSSIYLCGARDTEAFFGQGTRLTVV.

This chain uses TRBV6-6 with TRBJ2-3; D not resolved. V gave up 6 bases and J gave up 4 bases, with 14 bases separating them. Germline V gene sequence: CDR1 MNHNY, CDR2 SVGAGI (reference sequence). This CDR3 is 14 amino acids long. The CDR3 spells CASRPTLGSDTQYF. The CDR3 DNA reads TGTGCCAGCAGACCGACCCTGGGGTCAGATACGCAGTATTTT.

V usage is TRBV27 and J usage is TRBJ1-5; D is perhaps TRBD1 (6 bases). Germline loops: CDR1 MNHEY, CDR2 SMNVEV (reference sequence). The length of the CDR3 is 14 residues. V gave up 5 bases and J gave up 6 bases, with 14 bases separating them. The CDR3 DNA reads as TGTGCCAGCAGTCGACAGGTCCGGCGTCAGCCCCAGCATTTT. The encoded protein is CASSRQVRRQPQHF.

This clonotype was seen only a few times. V gene TRBV9 combines with J gene TRBJ1-3, with D unclear. Trimming took off 4 bases at V and 6 bases at J, with 11 bases between the two ends. The CDR3 length is 13 residues. Germline-derived CDR1 and CDR2 are SGDLS and YYNGEE. The CDR3 protein is CASSPRVLNTIYF. The CDR3 DNA sequence: TGTGCCAGCAGCCCCCGAGTATTAAACACCATATATTTT.